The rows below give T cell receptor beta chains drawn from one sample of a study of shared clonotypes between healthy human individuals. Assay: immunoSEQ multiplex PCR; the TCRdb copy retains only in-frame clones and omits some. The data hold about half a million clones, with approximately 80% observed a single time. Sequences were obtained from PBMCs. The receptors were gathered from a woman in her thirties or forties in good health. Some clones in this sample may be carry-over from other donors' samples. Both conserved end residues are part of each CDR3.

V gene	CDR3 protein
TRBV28	CASSLRGQRGDTIYF
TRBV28	CASTTPPDRSPYEQYF
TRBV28	CASSPYPRTSGRGNEQFF
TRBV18	CASSMEGMNTEAFF
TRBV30	CAWSVRGSVEKLFF
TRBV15	CATGDVYQPQHF
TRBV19	CASSIEGASGYSYNEQFF
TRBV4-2	CASSQDVAGGGYNEQFF
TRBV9	CASSPRDSSYEQYF
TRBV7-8	CASSFQTGTRNEQYF
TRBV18	CASSPRNGQGAFPSEAFF
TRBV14	CASSQERGLGQFF
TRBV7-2	CASSLWGDNGYTF
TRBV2	CASRTGENQPQHF
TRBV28	CASSALGEASYEQYF